Reported below is one T cell receptor (beta chain). This clonotype has only a few counts. Its antigen is not yet known. No base quality values were provided; no much bigger clone lies one nucleotide off. Including the terminal cysteine and phenylalanine, the CDR3 comprises 17 residues. Kept here is only the CDR3 DNA, which spans 51 bases and is read in frame from base 1. At the junction V is shortened by 4 bases and J by 9 bases; bases outside the gene matches: 9. The germline V gene sets CDR1 to SGHAT and CDR2 to FQNNGV. This sample stems from a study of human T cells and chemical hapten exposure (dated by TCRdb to about 2021). Looking at the study overall: For sensitization, 2% DPC in acetone was applied to an approximately 2 cm by approximately 2 cm area of upper inner arm skin. Weekly therapeutic DPC doses were additionally applied to the scalp of patients throughout the roughly 25-week study period. Patch testing was done on the upper back using Finn chambers containing 0.01% DPC, and results were scored after 6 days according to International Contact Dermatitis Research Group standards. The patient cohort, mostly female, included alopecia areata with under or over 50% scalp involvement, alopecia totalis and alopecia universalis. Libraries were pooled for sequencing, and per-sample TCR yields varied mainly because of small differences in library volumes within the pool. This study followed changes in the peripheral blood TCR repertoire in vivo during primary and secondary sensitization of alopecia patients to the hapten diphenylcyclopropenone (DPC). Blood samples were taken from patients before sensitization (week 0) and at 2, 6 and about 24 weeks after DPC sensitization. Some 29 alopecia patients gave blood for TCR sequencing at one to four time points (pre-sensitization, 2, 6 and 24 weeks). Study-wide findings and limitations: DPC sensitization did not change the number of TCRs with a frequency above 1 in 1000, and there was no evidence of changes in global repertoire structure. Repeated subsampling changed both the strength of the expansion versus patch-test correlation and the threshold at which the correlation became significant. Patch test score correlated positively with the number of PT1 expanded TCRs, reaching significance at thresholds 8, 16 and 32 but not at 4. Significantly more large CDR3 similarity clusters were formed by expanded TCRs than by pre-sensitization or healthy control sets, consistent with antigen-driven responses. Because all patients had alopecia, a presumed autoimmune disease, the immune response of the patients might differ from that of healthy individuals.

Read against the paper, the sample's time point label means: patch test 3, about 24 weeks after DPC sensitization. The sample's treatment or condition label is to be understood as: therapeutic diphenylcyclopropenone sensitization with weekly scalp DPC. At every patch-test visit, the blood draw took place before the patch test was put on. Patients were eligible if aged 18 to 70, diagnosed with alopecia and judged suitable for DPC therapy, and pregnant patients were excluded. Total RNA was isolated from unfractionated whole blood collected in Tempus Blood RNA tubes. Libraries came from RACE. The data were produced on a NextSeq 500. During library preparation, unique molecular identifiers were attached to individual cDNA molecules so that TCRs could be counted quantitatively and reproducibly. Each blood RNA sample was used to sequence both TCR alpha and TCR beta chains. The authors' analysis ran thus. A median of about 87,000 TCRs per sample was observed, with a range of 23,224 to 690,600. The Decombinator software suite was used to annotate V, J and CDR3 in the TCR reads. For the PS versus PT1 abundance plots, all samples were subsampled to the same number of TCRs (28,000). Expanded TCRs were defined as absent before sensitization and observed at least eight times at the 2-week time point. The public reads were quality trimmed at Q25 with fastp and then assembled into clones with MiXCR by TCRdb, keeping productive beta chains. Identical CDR3 proteins give one entry, which carries the most common genes and DNA. The V and J calls reflect TCRdb's pipeline rather than the authors' work. This sample holds 50,000 to 65,000 distinct CDR3 sequences; 9% to 10% were observed only once. The ten top clones hold roughly 17% of the sample.

In this chain, TRBV11-2 is recombined with TRBJ2-1, with 16 bases matching TRBD2. The sample in question was whole blood, obtained in connection with sensitization to the hapten diphenylcyclopropenone (DPC). This clonotype was obtained from a woman aged 40 to 50 with alopecia areata. Some clones in this sample may be carry-over from other donors' samples. The CDR3 in this case is CASSSYGTSGGAGEQFF. The nucleotide sequence reads as follows: TGTGCCAGCAGCTCATACGGGACTAGCGGGGGGGCCGGTGAGCAGTTCTTC.